This T cell receptor beta chain is drawn from a study of beta chain features in type 1 diabetes. Study-level background: Patients looked much like healthy donors when it came to age, gender and cell yields.

Expressed TCRB transcripts were sequenced, since all the RNA that had been isolated was reverse transcribed. TCRdb's copy holds only in-frame clones and misses some; the assay was immunoSEQ multiplex PCR. The table lists some 900,000 clones, about 17% of them singletons. Deletions cut 1 base from V and 5 bases from J, with 12 bases between. The CDR3 sequence is 14 residues long. Germline values: CDR1 SEHNR, CDR2 FQNEAQ (reference sequence). The chain uses TRBV7-9 and TRBJ2-7; D is possibly TRBD1 (5 bases). This TCR was recovered from a woman in her late teens or twenties in good health. Specimen: naive CD4+ T cells from blood. This CDR3 reads CASSLDGRVHEQYF. Written as DNA, the CDR3 is TGTGCCAGCAGCTTAGATGGCAGGGTACACGAGCAGTACTTC. The full variable domain, rest sourced from reference TRBV7-9 and TRBJ2-7, is DTGVSQNPRHKITKRGQNVTFRCDPISEHNRLYWYRQTLGQGPEFLTYFQNEAQLEKSRLLSDRFSAERPKGSFSTLEIQRTEQGDSAMYLCASSLDGRVHEQYFGPGTRLTVT.